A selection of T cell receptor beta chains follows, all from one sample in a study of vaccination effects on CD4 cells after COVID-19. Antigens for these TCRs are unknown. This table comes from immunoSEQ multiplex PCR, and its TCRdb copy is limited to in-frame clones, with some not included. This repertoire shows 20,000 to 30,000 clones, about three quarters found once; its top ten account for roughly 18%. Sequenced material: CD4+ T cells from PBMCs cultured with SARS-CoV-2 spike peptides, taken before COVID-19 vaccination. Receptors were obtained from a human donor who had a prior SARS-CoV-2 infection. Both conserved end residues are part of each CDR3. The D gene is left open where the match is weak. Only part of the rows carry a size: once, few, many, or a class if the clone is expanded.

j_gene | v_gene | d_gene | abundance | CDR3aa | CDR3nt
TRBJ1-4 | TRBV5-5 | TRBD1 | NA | CASSLDLLGQVNEKLFF | TGTGCCAGCAGCTTGGATCTATTGGGACAGGTTAATGAAAAACTGTTTTTT
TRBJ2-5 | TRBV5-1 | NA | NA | CASSSSGGQETQYF | TGCGCCAGCAGCTCGTCCGGGGGCCAAGAGACCCAGTACTTC
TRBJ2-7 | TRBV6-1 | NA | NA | CASSESGYSYEQYF | TGTGCCAGCAGTGAAAGCGGATACTCCTACGAGCAGTACTTC
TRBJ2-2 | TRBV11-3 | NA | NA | CASSLRGGLGELFF | TGTGCCAGCAGCCTCAGGGGCGGGCTAGGGGAGCTGTTTTTT
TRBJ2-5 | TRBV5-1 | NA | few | CASSLTGRTFQETQYF | TGCGCCAGCAGCTTGACGGGACGGACCTTCCAAGAGACCCAGTACTTC
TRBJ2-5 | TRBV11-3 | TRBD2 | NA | CASSLDLIAGGETQYF | TGTGCCAGCAGCTTAGATCTAATAGCGGGGGGAGAGACCCAGTACTTC
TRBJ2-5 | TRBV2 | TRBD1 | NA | CASSEATGVPETQYF | TGTGCCAGCAGTGAAGCAACAGGGGTTCCGGAGACCCAGTACTTC
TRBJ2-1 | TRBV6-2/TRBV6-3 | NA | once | CASSYSMTGPVQFF | TGTGCCAGCAGTTACTCGATGACGGGGCCGGTGCAGTTCTTC
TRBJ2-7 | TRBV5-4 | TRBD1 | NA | CASSQGTDGYEQYF | TGTGCCAGCAGCCAAGGGACAGACGGCTACGAGCAGTACTTC
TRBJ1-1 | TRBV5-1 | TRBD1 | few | CASSPRGAPTEAFF | TGCGCCAGCAGCCCCAGGGGGGCTCCCACTGAAGCTTTCTTT
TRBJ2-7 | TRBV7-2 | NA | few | CASSLAVYYEQYF | TGTGCCAGCAGCTTAGCTGTCTACTACGAGCAGTACTTC